The 25 T cell receptor beta chains reported below all come from one sample, sequenced in a study of T-cell reconstitution after alpha-beta-depleted transplantation in children. Using unique molecular identifiers, the investigators prepared the TCRbeta library. TCRdb re-analysed the PCR reads in MiXCR, keeping a single row per CDR3 protein. In the table there are 700,000 to 950,000 distinct CDR3 sequences, roughly 15% of which are singletons. Sequencing was performed on PBMCs, mostly from graft donor cells, taken 360 days after TCRalphabeta/CD19-depleted stem cell transplant. These receptors all stem from a male patient aged 10-17 years who had a stem cell transplant for acute lymphoblastic leukemia, so the T cells may come from the graft donor.

The chain combines TRBV18 with TRBJ2-1; 9 bases are shared with TRBD1. Germline loops: CDR1 KGHSH, CDR2 LQKENI. J gave up 5 bases and V 2 bases, and 7 bases lay outside the gene matches. This CDR3 region has 16 residues. The CDR3 protein is CASSPGGTGYHNEQFF. CDR3 DNA sequence: TGTGCCAGCTCACCAGGGGGGACAGGGTACCACAATGAGCAGTTCTTC.

This clonotype was observed a few times. V gene TRBV5-1 combines with J gene TRBJ2-5; D unclear. CDR1 SGHRS and CDR2 YFSETQ come from the germline V gene. Trimming shortened V by 4 bases and J by 5 bases, and 18 bases separated the two germline ends. The CDR3 totals 15 residues. For the CDR3, the DNA is TGCGCCAGCAGCCAAATTTCGGAGATCTTGGAGACCCAGTACTTC. It translates to CASSQISEILETQYF.

The chain has TRBV5-6 and TRBJ2-7, with 9 positions matching TRBD1. The germline V gene encodes CDR1 SGHDT and CDR2 YYEEEE. The trim removed 1 base at V and 6 bases at J, leaving 5 bases unmatched. The CDR3 is 14 amino acids. The CDR3 protein is CASSLTGGAGEQYF. CDR3 sequence (DNA): TGTGCCAGCAGCTTGACAGGGGGCGCGGGCGAGCAGTACTTC.

This clonotype was observed a handful of times. The V and J genes are TRBV11-3 and TRBJ2-3; a weak D match, TRBD1 (6 bases). The V end was cut by 3 bases, the J end by 5 bases, with 9 bases between. CDR1 is SGHNT and CDR2 is YENEEA in the germline V gene. The CDR3 extends over 13 amino acids. In DNA form, the CDR3 reads TGTGCCAGCAGCTTTCAGGGGAAAGATACGCAGTATTTT. This gives the protein CASSFQGKDTQYF.

The genes are TRBV4-1 and TRBJ2-1; 8 positions agree with TRBD2. Unmatched junction bases numbered 15, after V lost 4 bases and J lost 7 bases. Germline V CDR1 and CDR2: MGHRA, YSYEKL. The CDR3 loop spans 17 amino acids. Here the CDR3 DNA reads TGCGCCAGCAGCCCCCCTTTTCGGGGGACTAGACCTAATGAGCAGTTCTTC. Amino acid sequence: CASSPPFRGTRPNEQFF.

The chain links TRBV18 to TRBJ2-7; the D gene is possibly TRBD2 (5 bases). V lost 1 base and J 6 bases, leaving 10 bases between the germline ends. In germline, CDR1 is KGHSH, CDR2 LQKENI. CDR3 length: 13 residues. The CDR3 reads CASSPQGGGEQYF. DNA for the CDR3: TGTGCCAGCTCACCACAAGGAGGTGGCGAGCAGTACTTC.

This clonotype has ten or more counts. This chain connects TRBV5-5 to TRBJ2-2, with 7 bases lining up with TRBD2. Germline CDR1 reads SGHKS; CDR2 reads YYEKEE (reference sequence). The CDR3 runs 18 residues. Germline trimming cut 4 bases from V and 4 bases from J; bases unmatched to any gene: 16. The CDR3 sequence is CASSRTGTTHSFTGELFF. DNA for the CDR3: TGTGCCAGCAGCCGAACCGGGACTACCCATTCCTTCACCGGGGAGCTGTTTTTT.

The V call is TRBV20-1, the J call TRBJ2-5, with 9 bases identical to TRBD2. Germline CDR1 DFQATT, CDR2 SNEGSKA (reference sequence). The trim removed 0 bases at V and 2 bases at J, leaving 4 bases unmatched. CDR3 size: 15 residues. Here the CDR3 reads CSARDRTSVQETQYF. The CDR3 region has the DNA TGCAGTGCTAGAGATAGGACTAGCGTACAAGAGACCCAGTACTTC.

The V gene is TRBV19, the J gene TRBJ2-1; no clear D gene. The germline gives CDR1 LNHDA, CDR2 SQIVND (reference sequence). Trimming pared 3 bases from V and 5 bases from J, leaving 8 bases between. The CDR3 length is 13 residues. The CDR3 here is CASSIGLNNEQFF. The CDR3 region has the DNA TGTGCCAGTAGTATCGGTTTAAACAATGAGCAGTTCTTC.

This rearrangement joins TRBV5-6 to TRBJ2-5; the match to TRBD2 covers 13 bases. Germline values: CDR1 SGHDT, CDR2 YYEEEE. V trimming: 5 bases; J trimming: 3 bases; junction bases outside the gene matches: 7. CDR3 size: 16 residues. CDR3 nucleotide sequence: TGTGCCAGCAGACCGGTTGGACTAGCGGGAGAAGAGACCCAGTACTTC. Protein product: CASRPVGLAGEETQYF.

This clonotype was seen only a few times. The chain carries TRBV7-3 and TRBJ1-6; 9 bases are shared with TRBD1. CDR3 length: 18 residues. The V gene end was trimmed by 4 bases and the J gene end by 3 bases; junction bases not matched to a gene: 10. Looked up from germline, CDR1 is SGHTA and CDR2 is FQGTGA. The CDR3 reads CASSSRQGGAHYNSPLHF. The CDR3 DNA sequence: TGTGCCAGCAGCTCCCGACAGGGGGGTGCTCACTATAATTCACCCCTCCACTTT.

CDR3 DNA sequence: TGTGCCAGCAGCCCCTATGGCGGACGTTACGAGCAGTACTTC. This gives the protein CASSPYGGRYEQYF. The genes are TRBV12-3 or TRBV12-4 and TRBJ2-7; D is undetermined. Trimming stripped 6 bases from V and 4 bases from J, with 16 bases between. CDR3 length: 14 residues.

V and J are TRBV6-5 and TRBJ2-5; 9 bases align to TRBD1. The CDR3 spans 15 residues. Per germline, CDR1 MNHEY and CDR2 SVGAGI. V shed 1 base and J 2 bases; nucleotides not matched to a gene: 2. The CDR3 sequence: CASSYFGTGQETQYF. CDR3 DNA: TGTGCCAGCAGTTACTTCGGGACAGGGCAAGAGACCCAGTACTTC.

A few counts support this clonotype. The chain combines TRBV12-3 or TRBV12-4 with TRBJ2-2; no firm D call. The germline V and J ends were trimmed by 5 bases and 5 bases, with 9 bases remaining between them. The CDR3 runs to 13 residues. The CDR3 protein is CASSHSKTGELFF. CDR3 coding DNA: TGTGCCAGCAGTCACTCTAAGACCGGGGAGCTGTTTTTT.

This clonotype has more than one count but fewer than ten. The chain couples TRBV12-3 or TRBV12-4 to TRBJ1-6; 8 positions match TRBD1. The CDR3 is made up of 14 amino acids. V was pared by 5 bases and J by 7 bases, with 4 bases of the junction left unmatched. This chain's CDR3 is CASSGQGHNSPLHF. The CDR3 region has the DNA TGTGCCAGCAGTGGACAGGGCCACAATTCACCCCTCCACTTT.

This clonotype was detected many times. The V gene is TRBV6-5, the J gene TRBJ2-7; no definite D call. V was cut by 3 bases and J by 4 bases, with 16 bases left in between. The CDR3 length is 15 residues. Per the germline V gene, CDR1 is MNHEY and CDR2 is SVGAGI. The CDR3, as DNA: TGTGCCAGCAGTTATGCCGTAAATGGGATATACGAGCAGTACTTC. It is translated as CASSYAVNGIYEQYF.

The table lists this clonotype with a few counts. The chain joins TRBV5-1 to TRBJ2-1, with 8 bases that match TRBD1. The CDR3 is 14 residues long. Trimming removed 3 bases from V and 10 bases from J; junction bases left unmatched: 9. Germline CDR1 reads SGHRS; CDR2 reads YFSETQ. Written as DNA, the CDR3 is TGCGCCAGCAGCTGGGGGGACAGGCGTGAGGAGCAGTTCTTC. Translation: CASSWGDRREEQFF.

The chain is built from TRBV20-1 and TRBJ2-3, with D unresolved. The V gene's germline CDR1 is DFQATT and CDR2 SNEGSKA (reference sequence). This CDR3 spans 14 amino acids. V was trimmed by 6 bases and J by 3 bases, leaving 16 bases between them. Written as DNA, the CDR3 is TGCAGTGCCCGGAAGTCCTGGCTGACAGATACGCAGTATTTT. It codes for CSARKSWLTDTQYF.

This chain joins TRBV12-3 or TRBV12-4 and TRBJ2-1; 9 positions agree with TRBD2. The CDR3 loop spans 18 amino acids. With V trimmed by 4 bases and J by 0 bases, 10 bases remained unmatched. The CDR3 loop is CASSYGGAGGTSYNEQFF. The CDR3 bases are TGTGCCAGCAGTTACGGTGGCGCGGGAGGGACCTCCTACAATGAGCAGTTCTTC.

This clonotype has only one observation. J is TRBJ2-7 and V is TRBV19; 7 bases align to TRBD1. The ends lost 8 bases at V and 4 bases at J; junction bases unmatched: 11. The CDR3 totals 14 residues. Germline V CDR1 and CDR2: LNHDA, SQIVND (reference sequence). The CDR3, as DNA: TGTGCCAGTCGAACCGGGACAGCGTCTTACGAGCAGTACTTC. Translation: CASRTGTASYEQYF.

The V gene is TRBV18, the J gene TRBJ2-5; 7 bases match TRBD2. Germline assignment: CDR1 KGHSH and CDR2 LQKENI. After removal of 0 bases from V and 6 bases from J, the junction contained 10 bases not matched to a gene. The CDR3 is made up of 16 amino acids. In DNA form, the CDR3 reads TGTGCCAGCTCACCACCGAGGTTTGCGGGAGATCAGACCCAGTACTTC. Its translation: CASSPPRFAGDQTQYF.

This clonotype was seen only a few times. The chain recombines TRBV5-1 with TRBJ2-1; no definite D call. The CDR3 spans 13 residues. Germline CDR1 reads SGHRS; CDR2 reads YFSETQ. V was clipped by 4 bases and J by 4 bases, with 9 bases between them. The CDR3 coding sequence is TGCGCCAGCAGCCCGGCCCAGTACAATGAGCAGTTCTTC. This gives the protein CASSPAQYNEQFF.

This rearrangement joins TRBV2 to TRBJ1-1; 11 nucleotides agree with TRBD1. Trimming took 8 bases from V and 5 from J; bases not matched to a gene: 4. The CDR3 extends over 13 amino acids. Germline CDR1 reads SNHLY; CDR2 reads FYNNEI. Here the CDR3 DNA reads TGTGCCAGCCTTGGGGACAGGGGGACTGAAGCTTTCTTT. This gives the protein CASLGDRGTEAFF.

V gene TRBV5-4 combines with J gene TRBJ2-1; 11 bases are shared with TRBD2. Looked up from germline, CDR1 is SGHNT and CDR2 is YYREEE (reference sequence). The CDR3 consists of 16 residues. Losses at the gene ends were 4 bases for V and 3 bases for J; bases not matched to a gene: 6. The CDR3 DNA is TGTGCCAGCAGCACCGGGACTAGCGGCCGCTACAATGAGCAGTTCTTC. Translated, it gives CASSTGTSGRYNEQFF.

In DNA, the CDR3 is TGTGCCAGCAGCCCAGGAGAGGGAGGCATCCAAGAGACCCAGTACTTC. Its translation: CASSPGEGGIQETQYF. The chain combines TRBV7-9 with TRBJ2-5; D is perhaps TRBD2 (6 bases). Trimming removed 5 bases from V and 1 base from J, with 17 bases in between. This CDR3 spans 16 amino acids. Germline assignment: CDR1 SEHNR and CDR2 FQNEAQ (reference sequence).